These 14 T cell receptor beta chains came from one sample sequenced in a study of vaccination effects on CD4 cells after COVID-19. The antigens for these receptors are not known. The table came from immunoSEQ multiplex PCR; TCRdb's copy has only in-frame clones and leaves some out. The repertoire holds approximately 58,000 clones, with roughly 80% as singletons. Following an approximately 11-day culture, CD4+ T cells were purified. Sequenced material: CD4+ T cells from PBMCs cultured without peptide, taken before COVID-19 vaccination. These receptor sequences come from a human donor who received a COVID-19 vaccine.

V and J are TRBV2 and TRBJ2-1; 11 nucleotides line up with TRBD2. Germline V CDR1 and CDR2: SNHLY, FYNNEI. Trimming cost V 6 bases and J 4 bases; bases outside gene matches: 5. This CDR3 region has 15 residues. The CDR3 region has the DNA TGTGCCAGCAGCTCTAGCGGGGGGAATTACAATGAGCAGTTCTTC. This gives the protein CASSSSGGNYNEQFF.

The chain uses TRBV5-1 and TRBJ1-1; 9 bases agree with TRBD1. Germline V gives CDR1 SGHRS, CDR2 YFSETQ. Germline trimming cut 3 bases from V and 0 bases from J; bases unmatched to any gene: 12. This CDR3 region has 18 residues. The CDR3 coding sequence is TGCGCCAGCAGCTCGAAACAGGGGGCGATTGGGATGAACACTGAAGCTTTCTTT. Its protein product is CASSSKQGAIGMNTEAFF.

The chain has TRBV6-2 or TRBV6-3 and TRBJ2-7; 8 bases align to TRBD1. CDR3 length: 15 amino acids. The germline V gene encodes CDR1 MNHEY and CDR2 SVGEGT. The V segment lost 0 bases and the J segment 6 bases; nucleotides outside the gene matches: 7. The CDR3 nucleotides are TGTGCCAGCAGTTACTCTCGGACAGGGTCGGGCGAGCAGTACGTC. It encodes CASSYSRTGSGEQYV.

This chain links TRBV30 with TRBJ1-2, with 8 bases aligning to TRBD1. Losses at the gene ends were 0 bases for V and 7 bases for J; bases not matched to a gene: 13. Germline assignment: CDR1 GTSNPN and CDR2 SVGIG (reference sequence). CDR3 length equals 16 residues. This chain's CDR3 is CAWSVGVTGVGRGYTF. Here the CDR3 DNA reads TGTGCCTGGAGTGTAGGGGTGACAGGGGTGGGTCGTGGCTACACCTTC.

The CDR3 DNA reads as TGTGCCAGCAGGTCGGGGAGGAACTATGGCTACACCTTC. Its protein is CASRSGRNYGYTF. V usage is TRBV6-5 and J usage is TRBJ1-2; D unresolved. Germline CDR1 and CDR2: MNHEY and SVGAGI. This CDR3 is 13 amino acids long. Trimming shortened V by 6 bases and J by 2 bases, and 10 bases separated the two germline ends.

The rearrangement uses TRBV19 and TRBJ2-4; 7 bases agree with TRBD1. The CDR3 covers 14 residues. Trimming at V came to 2 bases and at J to 4 bases, leaving 2 bases not matched to a gene. The germline V gene has CDR1 LNHDA and CDR2 SQIVND (reference sequence). CDR3 nucleotide sequence: TGTGCCAGTAGTATAACAGGGGTGAAAAACATTCAGTACTTC. Translated: CASSITGVKNIQYF. Complete variable domain (other parts from reference TRBV19 and TRBJ2-4): DGGITQSPKYLFRKEGQNVTLSCEQNLNHDAMYWYRQDPGQGLRLIYYSQIVNDFQKGDIAEGYSVSREKKESFPLTVTSAQKNPTAFYLCASSITGVKNIQYFGAGTRLSVL.

This clone was picked up a small number of times. J is TRBJ1-3 and V is TRBV4-1, with no clear D. Germline CDR1 is MGHRA and CDR2 is YSYEKL. Trimming shortened V by 4 bases and J by 0 bases, and 13 bases separated the two germline ends. The CDR3 loop spans 16 amino acids. The CDR3 DNA reads TGCGCCAGCAGCCCGACTATAGTAGACTCTGGAAACACCATATATTTT. Translated: CASSPTIVDSGNTIYF.

The V gene is TRBV24-1, the J gene TRBJ1-6, with TRBD1 identical over 7 bases. The CDR3 contains 15 residues. V trimming: 4 bases; J trimming: 8 bases; junction bases outside the gene matches: 7. Germline CDR1 reads KGHDR; CDR2 reads SFDVKD. The CDR3 spells CATSDLGGSYSPLHF. The CDR3, as DNA: TGTGCCACCAGTGACCTAGGGGGCTCCTATTCACCCCTCCACTTT.

This chain joins TRBV28 and TRBJ2-5, with D perhaps assigned TRBD1 or TRBD2 (5 bases each). The V and J ends lost 3 bases and 5 bases respectively, with 19 bases between them. CDR1 MDHEN and CDR2 SYDVKM come from the germline V gene. The CDR3 runs to 16 residues. Here the CDR3 DNA reads TGTGCCAGCAGTTTGGGGGAGAACCTTTTGGGGGAGACCCAGTACTTC. As protein: CASSLGENLLGETQYF.

The chain carries TRBV18 and TRBJ1-4, with TRBD1 matching over 9 bases. The germline V gene has CDR1 KGHSH and CDR2 LQKENI. V shed 5 bases, J shed 8 bases, and the junction held 6 bases outside the gene matches. The CDR3 runs 14 residues. In DNA form, the CDR3 reads TGTGCCAGCTCAAGGACAGGGGCGGACGAAAAACTGTTTTTT. Translation: CASSRTGADEKLFF.

The chain couples TRBV4-3 to TRBJ2-2; D ambiguous. Trimming took off 2 bases at V and 6 bases at J, with 7 bases between the two ends. CDR3 size: 13 residues. Germline lookup yields CDR1 LGHNA and CDR2 YSLEER. The chain's CDR3 is CASSQYPAGELFF. The CDR3, as DNA: TGCGCCAGCAGCCAATATCCGGCCGGGGAGCTGTTTTTT.

The rearrangement uses TRBV6-1 and TRBJ1-1, with unresolved D. Germline CDR1 MNHNS, CDR2 SASEGT. Trimming cost V 2 bases and J 11 bases, with 15 bases left between them. This CDR3 has 13 residues. As DNA, the CDR3 is TGTGCCAGCAGTGAACTTGCAGCGGTGGGGGCTTTCTTT. Translated, it gives CASSELAAVGAFF.

The chain links TRBV27 to TRBJ2-1; 9 bases align to TRBD1. The CDR3 is 15 amino acids. The junction had 8 bases not matched to a gene; V was cut back by 5 bases and J by 6 bases. Germline V CDR1 and CDR2: MNHEY, SMNVEV (reference sequence). In DNA, the CDR3 is TGTGCCAGCAGTATCAACAGGGGGCCGGGCAATGAGCAGTTCTTC. The encoded protein is CASSINRGPGNEQFF.

The V gene is TRBV28, the J gene TRBJ2-2, with 10 positions matching TRBD2. Germline V gene lookup returns CDR1 MDHEN and CDR2 SYDVKM. Unmatched junction bases numbered 7, after V lost 6 bases and J lost 9 bases. The CDR3 extends over 14 amino acids. CDR3 coding DNA: TGTGCCAGCAGGGCTAGCGGGGGTAGCTGGGAGCTGTTTTTT. Translation: CASRASGGSWELFF.